These T cell receptor beta chains were read from a single sample in a study of Ad26.COV2.S vaccination and SARS-CoV-2 variants. Assay: immunoSEQ multiplex PCR; the TCRdb copy retains only in-frame clones and omits some. Here the sample spans almost 400,000 clones, approximately 90% being singletons. The sample was peripheral blood, taken in a trial of Ad26.COV2.S vaccine versus placebo. Receptors originate from a person between 18 and 65 years old who received the Ad26.COV2.S COVID-19 vaccine or a placebo. CDR3s include the opening cysteine and the closing phenylalanine or tryptophan. A D gene is named only where the DNA matches it firmly. The listing skips clone size in some rows; elsewhere it reads once, few, many or a size class.

D: NA
V: TRBV7-2
J: TRBJ1-1
size: NA
CDR3: CASIFDRLNTEAFF
DNA: TGTGCCAGCATCTTTGACAGACTAAACACTGAAGCTTTCTTT

D: TRBD2
V: TRBV11-3
J: TRBJ2-1
size: NA
CDR3: CASSLSGWSSGNNEQFF
DNA: TGTGCCAGCAGCTTATCGGGTTGGTCTAGCGGGAACAATGAGCAGTTCTTC

D: NA
V: TRBV7-8
J: TRBJ2-2
size: NA
CDR3: CASSLGAGTSSRTGELFF
DNA: TGTGCCAGCAGCTTAGGGGCAGGGACTTCTAGTCGGACCGGGGAGCTGTTTTTT

D: NA
V: TRBV28
J: TRBJ1-2
size: NA
CDR3: CASSSLGADYGYTF
DNA: TGTGCCAGCAGTTCCCTGGGAGCCGACTATGGCTACACCTTC

D: NA
V: TRBV9
J: TRBJ2-7
size: few
CDR3: CASSVASGTLEQYF
DNA: TGTGCCAGCAGCGTAGCAAGCGGTACGTTAGAGCAGTACTTC

D: NA
V: TRBV3-1/TRBV3-2
J: TRBJ2-3
size: NA
CDR3: CASSQDGRDTQYF
DNA: TGTGCCAGCAGCCAAGATGGAAGGGATACGCAGTATTTT

D: NA
V: TRBV5-4
J: TRBJ2-2
size: NA
CDR3: CASSMAGNTGELFF
DNA: TGTGCCAGCAGTATGGCGGGAAACACCGGGGAGCTGTTTTTT

D: NA
V: TRBV6-5
J: TRBJ2-3
size: NA
CDR3: CASSLQGTHTQYF
DNA: TGTGCCAGCAGTCTACAGGGAACACATACGCAGTATTTT

D: NA
V: TRBV11-1
J: TRBJ2-2
size: NA
CDR3: CASSLVYNTGELFF
DNA: TGTGCCAGCAGCTTAGTCTATAACACCGGGGAGCTGTTTTTT

D: NA
V: TRBV19
J: TRBJ2-2
size: few
CDR3: CASSARGDTGELFF
DNA: TGTGCCAGTAGTGCCAGGGGGGACACCGGGGAGCTGTTTTTT

D: TRBD1
V: TRBV3-1/TRBV3-2
J: TRBJ1-6
size: NA
CDR3: CASRPGGFGSPLHF
DNA: TGTGCCAGCAGGCCAGGGGGCTTTGGGTCACCCCTCCACTTT

D: TRBD1
V: TRBV11-2
J: TRBJ2-3
size: once
CDR3: CASSPRGRVTDTQYF
DNA: TGTGCCAGCAGCCCCAGGGGGCGGGTAACAGATACGCAGTATTTT

D: NA
V: TRBV6-6
J: TRBJ1-6
size: few
CDR3: CASSSTGNSPLHF
DNA: TGTGCCAGCAGTTCTACGGGAAATTCACCCCTCCACTTT

D: TRBD2
V: TRBV2
J: TRBJ2-3
size: NA
CDR3: CASGGLATDTQYF
DNA: TGTGCGTCAGGGGGACTAGCTACAGATACGCAGTATTTT

D: NA
V: TRBV6-5
J: TRBJ2-7
size: once
CDR3: CALGRSSTGIYEQYF
DNA: TGTGCCCTCGGACGGTCCTCGACGGGGATTTACGAGCAGTACTTC